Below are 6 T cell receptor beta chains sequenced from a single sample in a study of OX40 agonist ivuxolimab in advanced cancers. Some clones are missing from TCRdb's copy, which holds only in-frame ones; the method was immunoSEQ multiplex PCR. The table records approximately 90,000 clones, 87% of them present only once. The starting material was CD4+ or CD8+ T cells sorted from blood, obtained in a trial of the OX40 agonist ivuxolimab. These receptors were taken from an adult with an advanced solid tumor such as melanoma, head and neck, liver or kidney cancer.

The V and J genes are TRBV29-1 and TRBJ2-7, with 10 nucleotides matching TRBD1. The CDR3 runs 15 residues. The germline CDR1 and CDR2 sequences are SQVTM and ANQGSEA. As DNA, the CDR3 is TGCGCTTGTTGGGACAGGGGATTCGGCTCCTACGAGCAGTACTTC. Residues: CACWDRGFGSYEQYF.

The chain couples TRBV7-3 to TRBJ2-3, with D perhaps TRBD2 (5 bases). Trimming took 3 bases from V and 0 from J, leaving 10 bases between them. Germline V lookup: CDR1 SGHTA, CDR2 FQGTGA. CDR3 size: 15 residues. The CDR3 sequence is CASSLGGRSTDTQYF. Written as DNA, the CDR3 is TGTGCCAGCAGCTTGGGCGGGCGTAGCACAGATACGCAGTATTTT.

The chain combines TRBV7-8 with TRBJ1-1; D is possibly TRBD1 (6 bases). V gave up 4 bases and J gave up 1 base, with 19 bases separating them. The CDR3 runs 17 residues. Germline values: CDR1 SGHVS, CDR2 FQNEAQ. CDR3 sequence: CASSSSQQGWRNTEAFF. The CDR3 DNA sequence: TGTGCCAGCAGCTCGTCACAGCAGGGGTGGAGGAACACTGAAGCTTTCTTT. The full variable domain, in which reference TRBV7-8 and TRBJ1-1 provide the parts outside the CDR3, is GAGVSQSPRYKVAKRGQDVALRCDPISGHVSLFWYQQALGQGPEFLTYFQNEAQLDKSGLPSDRFFAERPEGSVSTLKIQRTQQEDSAVYLCASSSSQQGWRNTEAFFGQGTRLTVV.

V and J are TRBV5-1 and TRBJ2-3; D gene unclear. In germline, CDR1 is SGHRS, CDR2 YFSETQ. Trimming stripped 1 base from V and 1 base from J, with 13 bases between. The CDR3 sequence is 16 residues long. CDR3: CASSLRTAKGTDTQYF. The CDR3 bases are TGCGCCAGCAGCTTGAGGACCGCCAAGGGCACAGATACGCAGTATTTT.

This CDR3 reads CASSSLLVETQYF. The CDR3 bases are TGTGCCAGCAGCTCCTTACTAGTGGAGACCCAGTACTTC. The V gene is TRBV7-9, the J gene TRBJ2-5, with D possibly TRBD2 on 5 matching bases. V lost 4 bases, J lost 5 bases, and 11 bases lay in between. The CDR3 contains 13 residues. Per germline, CDR1 SEHNR and CDR2 FQNEAQ (reference sequence).

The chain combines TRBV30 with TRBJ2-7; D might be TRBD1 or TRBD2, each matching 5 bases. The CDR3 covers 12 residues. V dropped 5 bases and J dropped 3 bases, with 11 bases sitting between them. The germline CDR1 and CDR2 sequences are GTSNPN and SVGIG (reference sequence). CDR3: CAWGTHHYEQYF. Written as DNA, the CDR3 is TGTGCCTGGGGGACCCACCACTACGAGCAGTACTTC.